This passage covers 12 T cell receptor beta chains from one sample sequenced in a study of T-cell reconstitution after alpha-beta-depleted transplantation in children. It was with unique molecular identifiers that the TCRbeta library was prepared. Each CDR3 protein is one row after TCRdb ran MiXCR on the PCR reads. The sample records hundreds of thousands of distinct CDR3 sequences, about 8.2% being singletons. The sequencing used PBMCs, mostly from graft donor cells, collected 360 days after TCRalphabeta/CD19-depleted stem cell transplant. The receptors derive from a male patient aged 2 to 9 who had a stem cell transplant for acute myeloid leukemia, so the T cells may come from the graft donor.

This clonotype was picked up many times. The chain recombines TRBV12-3 or TRBV12-4 with TRBJ2-1; 7 bases agree with TRBD2. J gave up 7 bases and V 2 bases, and 5 bases lay outside the gene matches. The CDR3 sequence is 14 residues long. The CDR3 DNA reads as TGTGCCAGCAGTTTACGGGCAGCGGGAAATGAGCAGTTCTTC. This codes for CASSLRAAGNEQFF.

In this sample, this clonotype turned up many times. This sequence joins TRBV20-1 and TRBJ1-2, with TRBD1 as a possible D gene (6 bases). The CDR3 loop spans 12 amino acids. CDR1 is DFQATT, CDR2 SNEGSKA, per germline (reference sequence). Deletions cut 6 bases from V and 1 base from J, with 9 bases between. The DNA for the CDR3 is TGCAGTGCCCAGGACAGTAACTATGGCTACACCTTC. It yields the protein CSAQDSNYGYTF.

This clonotype was observed at least ten times. The rearrangement uses TRBV2 and TRBJ2-5; weak D call: TRBD1 (5 bases). The length of the CDR3 is 13 residues. Between the trimmed V and J ends, which lost 10 bases and 1 base, there was a span of 13 bases. Germline lookup yields CDR1 SNHLY and CDR2 FYNNEI. The chain's CDR3 is CATLTVLQETQYF. As DNA, the CDR3 is TGTGCCACCCTGACAGTCCTCCAAGAGACCCAGTACTTC.

This clonotype occurred a few times. The chain uses TRBV12-3 or TRBV12-4 and TRBJ2-7; tentatively, D is TRBD1 or TRBD2 (5 bases each). The CDR3 length is 12 residues. Between the trimmed V and J ends, which lost 5 bases and 11 bases, there was a span of 16 bases. Here the CDR3 DNA reads TGTGCCAGCAGTCCGGGACGCCAGAGGAAGTACTTC. The encoded protein is CASSPGRQRKYF.

The rearrangement joins TRBV12-3 or TRBV12-4 to TRBJ2-6; 10 positions match TRBD1. The V gene end was trimmed by 1 base and the J gene end by 1 base; junction bases not matched to a gene: 1. The CDR3 loop spans 17 amino acids. The CDR3 sequence is CASSLGGQGSGANVLTF. The CDR3 region has the DNA TGTGCCAGCAGTTTAGGGGGACAGGGGTCTGGGGCCAACGTCCTGACTTTC.

The chain has TRBV5-1 and TRBJ2-5, with D possibly matching TRBD2 (6 bases). The germline V gene encodes CDR1 SGHRS and CDR2 YFSETQ. V shed 1 base and J shed 2 bases, with 12 bases lying between them. CDR3 length equals 15 residues. The CDR3 DNA is TGCGCCAGCAGCTTGTCTGGGAGGCTGCAAGAGACCCAGTACTTC. As protein: CASSLSGRLQETQYF. The variable domain in full, completed from reference TRBV5-1 and TRBJ2-5, reads KAGVTQTPRYLIKTRGQQVTLSCSPISGHRSVSWYQQTPGQGLQFLFEYFSETQRNKGNFPGRFSGRQFSNSRSEMNVSTLELGDSALYLCASSLSGRLQETQYFGPGTRLLVL.

This clonotype was picked up many times. The gene calls are TRBV20-1 and TRBJ2-2, with 10 bases aligning to TRBD1. CDR3 length: 16 residues. V was pared by 2 bases and J by 5 bases, with 8 bases of the junction left unmatched. Germline V gene data show CDR1 as DFQATT and CDR2 as SNEGSKA (reference sequence). CDR3 sequence: CSARPPGQGTTGELFF. The CDR3 coding sequence is TGCAGTGCTAGACCACCGGGACAGGGGACGACCGGGGAGCTGTTTTTT.

This clonotype was picked up many times. The V call is TRBV29-1, the J call TRBJ1-1; D is undetermined. The CDR3 has 13 amino acids. V was clipped by 5 bases and J by 0 bases, with 10 bases between them. From germline, CDR1 is SQVTM and CDR2 ANQGSEA. DNA for the CDR3: TGCAGCGTTCAAGGTGGGGTGAACACTGAAGCTTTCTTT. This sequence encodes CSVQGGVNTEAFF.

This clonotype showed up just a few times. The rearrangement uses TRBV11-2 and TRBJ2-3; 9 nucleotides agree with TRBD2. This CDR3 spans 20 amino acids. CDR1 and CDR2 from the germline V gene are SGHAT and FQNNGV. The V gene end was trimmed by 5 bases and the J gene end by 2 bases; junction bases not matched to a gene: 20. The CDR3 is CASSPHIVRVAGDLTDTQYF. DNA of the CDR3: TGTGCCAGCAGCCCCCATATCGTTCGGGTAGCGGGAGACCTCACAGATACGCAGTATTTT.

This rearrangement joins TRBV4-3 to TRBJ1-2; D unclear. Germline CDR1 is LGHNA and CDR2 is YSLEER. The CDR3 contains 15 residues. V was clipped by 3 bases and J by 4 bases, with 15 bases between them. For the CDR3, the DNA is TGCGCCAGCAGCCATACTTGGGGATCCTCCTATGGCTACACCTTC. It codes for CASSHTWGSSYGYTF.

This clonotype was seen many times. V and J are TRBV12-3 or TRBV12-4 and TRBJ2-7; 9 nucleotides agree with TRBD2. The CDR3 extends over 18 amino acids. The J segment lost 3 bases and the V segment lost 4 bases, leaving 16 bases of the junction unmatched. The CDR3 is CASSSASWYSGGRYEQYF. The CDR3 bases are TGTGCCAGCAGTTCGGCCTCGTGGTATAGCGGGGGCCGCTACGAGCAGTACTTC.

This clonotype appeared many times. This sequence joins TRBV20-1 and TRBJ1-2, with D perhaps matching TRBD1 (5 bases). CDR3 length equals 13 residues. The germline V and J ends were trimmed by 3 bases and 2 bases, with 10 bases remaining between them. The V gene's germline CDR1 is DFQATT and CDR2 SNEGSKA (reference sequence). This chain's CDR3 is CSARARVNYGYTF. Here the CDR3 DNA reads TGCAGTGCTAGGGCCAGGGTGAACTATGGCTACACCTTC.